The rows below give T cell receptor beta chains drawn from one sample of a study of shared clonotypes between healthy human individuals. This table comes from immunoSEQ multiplex PCR, and its TCRdb copy is limited to in-frame clones, with some not included. The sample lists nearly 600,000 clones, roughly 95% occurring once. What was sequenced was naive CD8+ T cells sorted from blood. The receptors here all came from a woman aged 30 to 39 in good health. Both conserved end residues are part of each CDR3. D genes are given only for firm matches. Clone size is not always given. Where it is, it says once, few, many or a class for expanded clones.

V gene	J gene	D gene	clone size	CDR3 DNA	CDR3 protein
TRBV11-2	TRBJ2-7	NA	once	TGTGCCAGCAGCTTTGCCCAGGGTTCCTACGAGCAGTACTTC	CASSFAQGSYEQYF
TRBV13	TRBJ1-1	NA	once	TGTGCCAGCAGCCATGTCAGTAGCACTGAAGCTTTCTTT	CASSHVSSTEAFF
TRBV11-2	TRBJ2-7	TRBD1	NA	TGTGCCAGCAGCTTCGGACAGGGCTACGAGCAGTACTTC	CASSFGQGYEQYF
TRBV9	TRBJ2-1	NA	NA	TGTGCCAGCAGCGGGGGGAAGCAGGCCCCCTACAATGAGCAGTTCTTC	CASSGGKQAPYNEQFF
TRBV28	TRBJ2-7	TRBD2	NA	TGTGCCAGCAGGGACGCTAGCGGGATCACCTACGAGCAGTACTTC	CASRDASGITYEQYF
TRBV4-1	TRBJ2-2	NA	once	TGCGCCAGCAGCCAAGAGGCCCTTTACACCGGGGAGCTGTTTTTT	CASSQEALYTGELFF
TRBV10-2	TRBJ2-7	TRBD2	once	TGCGCCAGCAGTCAAGGACTAGCGGCCTACGAGCAGTACTTC	CASSQGLAAYEQYF
TRBV2	TRBJ2-6	NA	once	TGTGCCACCAACGCAGACTCTGGGGCCAACGTCCTGACTTTC	CATNADSGANVLTF
TRBV5-5	TRBJ2-7	NA	NA	TGTGCCAGCAGCCCGCCGCATATCTACGAGCAGTACTTC	CASSPPHIYEQYF
TRBV25-1	TRBJ1-4	NA	NA	TGTGCCAGCAGTGCCCAGGGGTTTCTTAATGAAAAACTGTTTTTT	CASSAQGFLNEKLFF
TRBV7-8	TRBJ1-1	NA	NA	TGTGCCAGCAGCTGGGGGGGGCTCCCCCCTGAAGCTTTCTTT	CASSWGGLPPEAFF
TRBV28	TRBJ2-7	NA	NA	TGTGCCAGCACCCGGACTGGGAGAATTTACGAGCAGTACTTC	CASTRTGRIYEQYF
TRBV9	TRBJ2-5	NA	NA	TGTGCCAGCAGCGGACAACAGGGACAAGAGACCCAGTACTTC	CASSGQQGQETQYF
TRBV20-1	TRBJ1-4	NA	few	TGCAGTGCTCCGGGGGCAAGACTGTTTTTT	CSAPGARLFF
TRBV28	TRBJ2-7	NA	NA	TGTGCCAGCAGTCCCATCCGGGGGTCGTACGAGCAGTACTTC	CASSPIRGSYEQYF
TRBV6-1	TRBJ2-7	NA	NA	TGTGCCAGCAGTGGAGTGGGGGCGGTCAGCTCCTACGAGCAGTACTTC	CASSGVGAVSSYEQYF
TRBV27	TRBJ2-7	NA	once	TGTGCCAGCAGTTCTGACGACAGGTACGAGCAGTACTTC	CASSSDDRYEQYF
TRBV2	TRBJ1-2	NA	NA	TGTGCCAGCAGTGATTTCGGACAGAACTATGGCTACACCTTC	CASSDFGQNYGYTF
TRBV4-1	TRBJ1-5	NA	NA	TGCGCCAGCAGCCAAGCCAGGGCAGATAATCAGCCCCAGCATTTT	CASSQARADNQPQHF
TRBV27	TRBJ1-4	NA	once	TGTGCCAGCAGCCCGGGGTTCGGGACGGGGAGTGGTGGAAAACTGTTTTTT	CASSPGFGTGSGGKLFF
TRBV7-7	TRBJ1-1	NA	NA	TGTGCCAGCAGCCCCCTGACAGCAAACACTGAAGCTTTCTTT	CASSPLTANTEAFF
TRBV29-1	TRBJ2-3	NA	NA	TGCAGCGTTGTGGGAGGTAGGACAACCTCGCCAGATACGCAGTATTTT	CSVVGGRTTSPDTQYF
TRBV5-4	TRBJ2-7	TRBD2	NA	TGTGCCAGCAGACAGGGACTAGCGGGAGTCGAGCAGTACTTC	CASRQGLAGVEQYF
TRBV29-1	TRBJ1-1	NA	NA	TGCAGCGTTGAAGAATCCGCCGGGATGCCCACTGAAGCTTTCTTT	CSVEESAGMPTEAFF
TRBV19	TRBJ1-4	NA	once	TGTGCCAGTAGTATAGGATCGGGAGATTATGAAAAACTGTTTTTT	CASSIGSGDYEKLFF
TRBV15	TRBJ2-5	TRBD2	NA	TGTGCCACCAGCGCCCTAGCGGGAGGGGCCCAGTACTTC	CATSALAGGAQYF
TRBV9	TRBJ2-7	TRBD2	once	TGTGCCAGCAGCGGCGGAGCGGGAGAGCAGAACGAGCAGTACTTC	CASSGGAGEQNEQYF
TRBV21-1	TRBJ2-2	NA	NA	TGTGCCAGCAGCAACAGGAGCGGGAGACGAGCCGGGGAGCTGTTTTTT	CASSNRSGRRAGELFF
TRBV27	TRBJ1-5	TRBD1	NA	TGTGCCAGCAGACTACAGGGGTATAGCAATCAGCCCCAGCATTTT	CASRLQGYSNQPQHF
TRBV27	TRBJ1-4	NA	NA	TGTGCCAGCAGTTTAATCGGGGCTAATGAAAAACTGTTTTTT	CASSLIGANEKLFF
TRBV19	TRBJ2-7	NA	NA	TGTGCCAGTAGTAACGGACAGTTTGCCCACGAGCAGTACTTC	CASSNGQFAHEQYF
TRBV7-8	TRBJ2-3	TRBD2	NA	TGTGCCAGCAGCCCGAGACTAGCGGGAGGAGGGGATACGCAGTATTTT	CASSPRLAGGGDTQYF
TRBV15	TRBJ1-1	NA	NA	TGTGCCACCAGACAGGCGGGAGGGGTTCAGACTGAAGCTTTCTTT	CATRQAGGVQTEAFF
TRBV19	TRBJ2-1	TRBD2	NA	TGTGCCAGTAGTATAGAAGGCGGGAGGAGGTACAATGAGCAGTTCTTC	CASSIEGGRRYNEQFF
TRBV28	TRBJ2-3	TRBD1	NA	TGTGCCAGCAGTTCAATACAGGGGGCTCATGTTCTGGATACGCAGTATTTT	CASSSIQGAHVLDTQYF
TRBV7-9	TRBJ1-1	NA	NA	TGTGCCAGCAGATGGGGGTCGGGGGAAGCTTTCTTT	CASRWGSGEAFF
TRBV5-1	TRBJ2-5	TRBD2	NA	TGCGCCAGCAGCTCGGGACTAGCGGGAGGTAAGGAGACCCAGTACTTC	CASSSGLAGGKETQYF
TRBV9	TRBJ2-7	NA	NA	TGTGCCAGCAGCCCAGGTGGAGGCTACGAGCAGTACTTC	CASSPGGGYEQYF
TRBV4-1	TRBJ1-4	NA	NA	TGCGCCAGCAGCCAAGATAGGGAATGGGGTGAAAAACTGTTTTTT	CASSQDREWGEKLFF
TRBV27	TRBJ2-1	TRBD2	NA	TGTGCCAGCACTGAGCGGGACTCGGGAAATGAGCAGTTCTTC	CASTERDSGNEQFF
TRBV27	TRBJ1-1	NA	NA	TGTGCCAGCAGTTCAACCGGGACAACGGGCACTGAAGCTTTCTTT	CASSSTGTTGTEAFF
TRBV5-1	TRBJ2-7	TRBD2	NA	TGCGCCAGCAGCTTGGAAGGACTAGCGGGTACCTACGAGCAGTACTTC	CASSLEGLAGTYEQYF
TRBV6-1	TRBJ2-7	NA	NA	TGTGCCAGCAGTGAATTCATCAACTACGAGCAGTACTTC	CASSEFINYEQYF
TRBV18	TRBJ1-2	TRBD1	NA	TGTGCCAGCTCACCACCGGACAGGGAGCGGGGGCCGGCTAACTATGGCTACACCTTC	CASSPPDRERGPANYGYTF
TRBV27	TRBJ2-3	NA	NA	TGTGCCAGCAGTCCTACAGAGCCGGCAGAGTCCCAGTATTTT	CASSPTEPAESQYF
TRBV27	TRBJ2-7	NA	NA	TGTGCCAGCAGTTTATCTCCGGTATACGAGCAGTACTTC	CASSLSPVYEQYF
TRBV13	TRBJ1-5	NA	NA	TGTGCCAGTGCCGGGAGGGGTAGCAATCAGCCCCAGCATTTT	CASAGRGSNQPQHF
TRBV5-1	TRBJ1-1	NA	NA	TGCGCCAGCAGCTTGGATCTGGGTCGAAACACTGAAGCTTTCTTT	CASSLDLGRNTEAFF
TRBV27	TRBJ1-5	NA	NA	TGTGCCAGCAGTTTGGGGGGGCCAGATCAGCCCCAGCATTTT	CASSLGGPDQPQHF
TRBV2	TRBJ2-1	TRBD2	once	TGTGCCAGCAGTGAAGCGCGGCTAGCGGGAGGGAATGAGCAGTTCTTC	CASSEARLAGGNEQFF
TRBV5-6	TRBJ2-3	TRBD2	NA	TGTGCCAGCAGCATTAGCGGGGAGAGCATGGGCACAGATACGCAGTATTTT	CASSISGESMGTDTQYF
TRBV4-1	TRBJ2-2	NA	NA	TGCGCCAGCAGCCGACTAGGAACCGGGGAGCTGTTTTTT	CASSRLGTGELFF